This TCR beta chain appears in the sequencing data of a study of T cells in Graves' hyperthyroidism and ophthalmopathy. Study-wide findings and caveats: The model identified upcoming ophthalmopathy a median approximately six months ahead of onset. In blood, most of the thyroid clonotypes expanded above 0.001 were also present.

The sample holds many counts of this clonotype. The antigen is not known. Authors of the study amplified TCR beta CDR3 regions from RNA transcripts. Researchers ran a first-round RT-PCR on the TCR CDR3 using the HTBI primer set. From the multiplex PCR reads, TCRdb called clonotypes with MiXCR, one entry per CDR3 protein. In the table there are approximately 510,000 distinct CDR3 sequences, less than 25% of which are singletons. Trimming left V 0 bases short and J 0 bases short, with 13 bases between. From germline, CDR1 is SGHRS and CDR2 YFSETQ. This CDR3 region has 16 residues. This chain links TRBV5-1 with TRBJ2-7, with no clear D. This TCR derives from a man in his late teens or twenties with Graves' hyperthyroidism. Material for sequencing was blood. Here the CDR3 DNA reads TGCGCCAGCAGCTTGGGATTGGGGAATACCTCCTACGAGCAGTACTTC. Protein: CASSLGLGNTSYEQYF.